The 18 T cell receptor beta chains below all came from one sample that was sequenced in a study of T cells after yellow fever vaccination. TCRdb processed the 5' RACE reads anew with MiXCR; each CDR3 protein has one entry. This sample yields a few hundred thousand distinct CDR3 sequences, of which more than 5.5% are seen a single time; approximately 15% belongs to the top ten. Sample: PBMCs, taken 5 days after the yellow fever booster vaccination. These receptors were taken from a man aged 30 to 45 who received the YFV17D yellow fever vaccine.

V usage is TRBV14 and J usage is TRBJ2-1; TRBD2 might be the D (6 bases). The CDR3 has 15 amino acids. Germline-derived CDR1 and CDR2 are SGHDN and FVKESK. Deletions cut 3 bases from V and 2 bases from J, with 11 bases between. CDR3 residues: CASSHFSGTYNEQFF. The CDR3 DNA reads TGTGCCAGCAGCCATTTTAGCGGAACCTACAATGAGCAGTTCTTC.

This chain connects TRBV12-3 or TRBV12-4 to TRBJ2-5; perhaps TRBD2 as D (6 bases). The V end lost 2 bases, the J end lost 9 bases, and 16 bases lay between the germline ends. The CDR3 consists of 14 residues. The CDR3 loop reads CASSLIDRPGAQYF. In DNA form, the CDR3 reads TGTGCCAGCAGTTTAATCGACCGTCCGGGGGCCCAGTACTTC.

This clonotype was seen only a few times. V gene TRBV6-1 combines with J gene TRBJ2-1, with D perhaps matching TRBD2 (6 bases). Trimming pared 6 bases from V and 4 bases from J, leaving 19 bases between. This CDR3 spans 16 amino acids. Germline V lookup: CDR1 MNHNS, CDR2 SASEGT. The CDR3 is CASSHGGLAPYNEQFF. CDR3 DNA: TGTGCCAGCAGCCACGGAGGGCTAGCGCCGTACAATGAGCAGTTCTTC.

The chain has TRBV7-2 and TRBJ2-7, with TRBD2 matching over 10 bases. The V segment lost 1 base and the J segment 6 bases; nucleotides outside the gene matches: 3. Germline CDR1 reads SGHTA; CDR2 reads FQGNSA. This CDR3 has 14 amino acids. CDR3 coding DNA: TGTGCCAGCAGCTTAGGAGGACTAGCGGCCGAGCAGTACTTC. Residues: CASSLGGLAAEQYF.

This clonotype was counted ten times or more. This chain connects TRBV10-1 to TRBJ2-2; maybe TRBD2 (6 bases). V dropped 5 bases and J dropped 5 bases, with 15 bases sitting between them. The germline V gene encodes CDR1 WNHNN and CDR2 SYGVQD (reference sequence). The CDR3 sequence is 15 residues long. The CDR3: CASSFRPGGTGELFF. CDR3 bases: TGCGCCAGCAGTTTTCGTCCCGGAGGGACCGGGGAGCTGTTTTTT.

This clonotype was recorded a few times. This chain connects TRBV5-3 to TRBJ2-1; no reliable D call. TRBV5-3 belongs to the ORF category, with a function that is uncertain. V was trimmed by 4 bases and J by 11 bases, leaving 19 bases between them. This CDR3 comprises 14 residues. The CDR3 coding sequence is TGTGCCAGAAGCAGACTCACCTCGCACGCGAAGCAGTTCTTC. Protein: CARSRLTSHAKQFF.

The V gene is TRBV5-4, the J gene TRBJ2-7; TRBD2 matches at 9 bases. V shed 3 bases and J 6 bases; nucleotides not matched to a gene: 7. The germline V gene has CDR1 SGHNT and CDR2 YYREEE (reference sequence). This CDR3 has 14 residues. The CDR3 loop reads CASSSREGVGEQYF. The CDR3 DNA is TGTGCCAGCAGCTCGCGGGAGGGGGTAGGCGAGCAGTACTTC. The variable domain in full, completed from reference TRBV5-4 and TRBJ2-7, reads ETGVTQSPTHLIKTRGQQVTLRCSSQSGHNTVSWYQQALGQGPQFIFQYYREEENGRGNFPPRFSGLQFPNYSSELNVNALELDDSALYLCASSSREGVGEQYFGPGTRLTVT.

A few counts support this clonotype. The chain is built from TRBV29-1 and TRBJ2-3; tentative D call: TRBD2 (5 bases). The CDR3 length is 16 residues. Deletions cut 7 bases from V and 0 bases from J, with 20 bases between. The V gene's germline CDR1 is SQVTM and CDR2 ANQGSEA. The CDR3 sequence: CSAHPVGELSTDTQYF. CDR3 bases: TGCAGCGCCCACCCAGTCGGGGAGTTGAGCACAGATACGCAGTATTTT.

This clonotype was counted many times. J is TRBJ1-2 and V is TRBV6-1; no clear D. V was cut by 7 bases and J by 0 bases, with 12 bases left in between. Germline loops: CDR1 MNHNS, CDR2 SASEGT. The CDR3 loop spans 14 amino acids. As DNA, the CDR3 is TGTGCCAGCACCCGTCGGGCAGCTAACTATGGCTACACCTTC. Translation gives CASTRRAANYGYTF.

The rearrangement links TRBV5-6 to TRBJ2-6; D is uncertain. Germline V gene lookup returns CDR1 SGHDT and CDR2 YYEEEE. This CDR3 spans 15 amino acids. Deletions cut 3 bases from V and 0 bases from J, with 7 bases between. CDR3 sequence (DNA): TGTGCCAGCAGCTATTGGAGCTCTGGGGCCAACGTCCTGACTTTC. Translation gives CASSYWSSGANVLTF.

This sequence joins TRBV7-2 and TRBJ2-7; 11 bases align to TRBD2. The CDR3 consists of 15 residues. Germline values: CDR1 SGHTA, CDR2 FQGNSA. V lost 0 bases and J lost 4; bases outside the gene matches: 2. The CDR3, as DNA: TGTGCCAGCAGCTTAGCTAGACTAGCGGGATACGAGCAGTACTTC. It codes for CASSLARLAGYEQYF.

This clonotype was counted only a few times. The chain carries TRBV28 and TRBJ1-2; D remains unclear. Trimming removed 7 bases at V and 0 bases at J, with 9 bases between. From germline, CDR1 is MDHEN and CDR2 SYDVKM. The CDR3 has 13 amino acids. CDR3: CASNLGPNYGYTF. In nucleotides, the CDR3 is TGTGCCAGCAACCTGGGCCCTAACTATGGCTACACCTTC.

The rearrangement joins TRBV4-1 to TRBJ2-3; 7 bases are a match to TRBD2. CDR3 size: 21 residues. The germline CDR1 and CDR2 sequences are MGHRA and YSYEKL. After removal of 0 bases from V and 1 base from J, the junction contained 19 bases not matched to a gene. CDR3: CASSQDWDSGPIPTGTDTQYF. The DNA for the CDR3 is TGCGCCAGCAGCCAAGATTGGGATAGCGGGCCGATCCCAACAGGCACAGATACGCAGTATTTT.

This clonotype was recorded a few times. In DNA form, the CDR3 reads TGTGCCAGTAGTAGTAGGTTATCCTCCTACAATGAGCAGTTCTTC. Protein: CASSSRLSSYNEQFF. This sequence joins TRBV19 and TRBJ2-1; no clear D gene. This CDR3 is 15 amino acids long. Germline V lookup: CDR1 LNHDA, CDR2 SQIVND (reference sequence). V lost 4 bases to trimming and J lost 0 bases, with 10 bases between them.

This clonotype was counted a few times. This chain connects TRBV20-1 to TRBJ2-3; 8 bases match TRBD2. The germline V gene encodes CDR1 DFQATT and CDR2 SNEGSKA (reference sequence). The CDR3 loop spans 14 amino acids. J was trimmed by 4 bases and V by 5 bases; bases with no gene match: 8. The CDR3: CSAYHSGAPDTQYF. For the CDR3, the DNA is TGCAGTGCTTACCATAGCGGGGCACCAGATACGCAGTATTTT.

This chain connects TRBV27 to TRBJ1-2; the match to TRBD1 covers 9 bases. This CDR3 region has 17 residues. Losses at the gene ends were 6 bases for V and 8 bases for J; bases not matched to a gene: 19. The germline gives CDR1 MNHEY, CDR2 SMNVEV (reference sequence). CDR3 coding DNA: TGTGCCAGCAGCCACTTTCTGGGACAGGGAGCCTTGGCGGGCTACACCTTC. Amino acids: CASSHFLGQGALAGYTF.

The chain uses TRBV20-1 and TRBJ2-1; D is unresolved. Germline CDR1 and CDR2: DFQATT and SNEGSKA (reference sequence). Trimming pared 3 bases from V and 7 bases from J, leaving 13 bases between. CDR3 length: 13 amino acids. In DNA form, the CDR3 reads TGCAGTGCTAGCCCGGACGTGAGAAATGAGCAGTTCTTC. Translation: CSASPDVRNEQFF.

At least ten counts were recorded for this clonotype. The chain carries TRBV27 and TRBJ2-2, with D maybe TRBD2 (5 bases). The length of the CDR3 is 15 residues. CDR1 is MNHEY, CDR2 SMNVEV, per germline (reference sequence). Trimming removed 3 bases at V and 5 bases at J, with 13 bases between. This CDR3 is CASSFGGPGTGELFF. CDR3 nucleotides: TGTGCCAGCAGTTTTGGAGGACCGGGTACCGGGGAGCTGTTTTTT.